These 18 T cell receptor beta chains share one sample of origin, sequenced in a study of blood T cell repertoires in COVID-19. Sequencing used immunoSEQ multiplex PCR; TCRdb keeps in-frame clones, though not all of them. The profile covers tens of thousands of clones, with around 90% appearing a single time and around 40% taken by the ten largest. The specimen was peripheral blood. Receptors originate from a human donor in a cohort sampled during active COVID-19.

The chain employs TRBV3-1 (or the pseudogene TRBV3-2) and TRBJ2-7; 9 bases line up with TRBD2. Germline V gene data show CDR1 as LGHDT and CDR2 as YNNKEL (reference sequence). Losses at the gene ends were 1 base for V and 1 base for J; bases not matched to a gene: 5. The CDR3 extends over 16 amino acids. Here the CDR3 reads CASSQAPGLASYEQYF. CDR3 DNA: TGTGCCAGCAGCCAAGCCCCGGGACTAGCTTCCTACGAGCAGTACTTC.

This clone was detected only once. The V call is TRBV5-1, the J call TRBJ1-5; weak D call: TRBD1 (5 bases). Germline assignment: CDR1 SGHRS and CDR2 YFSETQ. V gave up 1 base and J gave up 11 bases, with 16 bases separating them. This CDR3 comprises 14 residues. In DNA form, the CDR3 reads TGCGCCAGCAGCTTGCCAGGGCCAGACGGGTCCCAGCATTTT. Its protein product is CASSLPGPDGSQHF.

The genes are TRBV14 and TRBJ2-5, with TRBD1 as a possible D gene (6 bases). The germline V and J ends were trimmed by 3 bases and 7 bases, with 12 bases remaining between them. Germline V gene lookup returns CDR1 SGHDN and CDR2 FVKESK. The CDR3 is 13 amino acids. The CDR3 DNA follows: TGTGCCAGCAGCCAGAGGACAGCCGGGACCCAGTACTTC. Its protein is CASSQRTAGTQYF.

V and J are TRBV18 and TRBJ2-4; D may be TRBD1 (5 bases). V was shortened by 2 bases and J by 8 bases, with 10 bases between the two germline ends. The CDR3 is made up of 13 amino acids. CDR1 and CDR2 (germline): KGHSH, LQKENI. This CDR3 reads CASSPSDRDIQYF. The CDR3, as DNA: TGTGCCAGCTCACCATCCGACAGAGACATTCAGTACTTC.

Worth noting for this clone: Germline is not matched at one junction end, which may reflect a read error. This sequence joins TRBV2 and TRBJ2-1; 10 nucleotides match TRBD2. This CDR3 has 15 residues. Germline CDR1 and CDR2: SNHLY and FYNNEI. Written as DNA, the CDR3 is TGTGCCAGCAGCGAAGCGGGGGGGTCCGACAATGAGCAGTTCTTC. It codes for CASSEAGGSDNEQFF.

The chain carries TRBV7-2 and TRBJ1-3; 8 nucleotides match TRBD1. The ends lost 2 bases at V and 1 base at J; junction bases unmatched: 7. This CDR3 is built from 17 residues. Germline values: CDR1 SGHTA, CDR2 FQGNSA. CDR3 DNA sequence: TGTGCCAGCAGCTTAAGGACAGGGATTATGTCTGGAAACACCATATATTTT. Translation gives CASSLRTGIMSGNTIYF.

In nucleotides, the CDR3 is TGTGCCAGCTCACTAAGGGACATCACCGCGGGTGAGCAGTTCTTC. It is translated as CASSLRDITAGEQFF. The V and J genes are TRBV18 and TRBJ2-1, with D possibly being TRBD1 (6 bases). The V end lost 4 bases, the J end lost 9 bases, and 19 bases lay between the germline ends. The CDR3 length is 15 residues. In germline, CDR1 is KGHSH, CDR2 LQKENI.

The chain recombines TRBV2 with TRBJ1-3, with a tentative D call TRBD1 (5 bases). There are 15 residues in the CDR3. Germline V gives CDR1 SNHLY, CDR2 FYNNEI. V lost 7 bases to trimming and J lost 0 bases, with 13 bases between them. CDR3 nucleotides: TGTGCCAGCAATTCGATCGGGGGCTCTGGAAACACCATATATTTT. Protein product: CASNSIGGSGNTIYF.

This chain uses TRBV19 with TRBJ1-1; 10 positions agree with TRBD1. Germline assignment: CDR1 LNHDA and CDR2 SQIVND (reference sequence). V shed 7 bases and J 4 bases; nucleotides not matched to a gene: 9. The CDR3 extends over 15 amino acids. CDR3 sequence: CASTVGDRGPTEAFF. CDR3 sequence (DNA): TGTGCCAGTACCGTTGGCGACAGGGGGCCCACTGAAGCTTTCTTT.

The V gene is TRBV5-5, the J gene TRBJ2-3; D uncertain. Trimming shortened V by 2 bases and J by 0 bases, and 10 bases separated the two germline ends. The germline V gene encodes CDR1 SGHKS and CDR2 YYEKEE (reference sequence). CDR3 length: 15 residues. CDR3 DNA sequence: TGTGCCAGCAGCTTACTTGCGTCTAGCACAGATACGCAGTATTTT. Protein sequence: CASSLLASSTDTQYF. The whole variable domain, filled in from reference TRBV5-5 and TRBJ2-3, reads DAGVTQSPTHLIKTRGQQVTLRCSPISGHKSVSWYQQVLGQGPQFIFQYYEKEERGRGNFPDRFSARQFPNYSSELNVNALLLGDSALYLCASSLLASSTDTQYFGPGTRLTVL.

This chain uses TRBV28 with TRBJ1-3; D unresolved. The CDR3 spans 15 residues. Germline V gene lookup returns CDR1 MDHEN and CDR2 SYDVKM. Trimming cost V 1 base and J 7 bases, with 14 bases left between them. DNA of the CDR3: TGTGCCAGCAGTTTATTCCGCAGTAACGGGAACACCATATATTTT. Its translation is CASSLFRSNGNTIYF.

CDR3 residues: CASRRGVTYEQYF. The CDR3 region has the DNA TGTGCCAGCAGACGGGGGGTAACCTACGAGCAGTACTTC. V and J are TRBV6-5 and TRBJ2-7, with TRBD2 identical over 7 bases. V was pared by 6 bases and J by 2 bases, with 4 bases of the junction left unmatched. The CDR3 sequence is 13 residues long. Germline V lookup: CDR1 MNHEY, CDR2 SVGAGI.

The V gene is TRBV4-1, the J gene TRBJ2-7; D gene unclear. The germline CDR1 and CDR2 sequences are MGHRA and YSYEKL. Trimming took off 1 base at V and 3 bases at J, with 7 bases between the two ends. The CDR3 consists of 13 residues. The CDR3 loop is CASSQGNFYEQYF. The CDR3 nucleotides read TGCGCCAGCAGCCAAGGTAATTTCTACGAGCAGTACTTC.

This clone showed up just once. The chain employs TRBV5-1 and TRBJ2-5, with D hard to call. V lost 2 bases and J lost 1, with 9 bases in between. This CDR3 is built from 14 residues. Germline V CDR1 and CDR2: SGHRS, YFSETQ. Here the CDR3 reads CASSFTAPQETQYF. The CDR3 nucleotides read TGCGCCAGCAGCTTTACAGCCCCCCAAGAGACCCAGTACTTC.

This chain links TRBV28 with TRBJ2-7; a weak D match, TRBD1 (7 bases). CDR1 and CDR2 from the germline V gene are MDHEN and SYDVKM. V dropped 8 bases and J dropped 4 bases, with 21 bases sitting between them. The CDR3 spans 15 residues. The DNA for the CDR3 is TGTGCCAGCGTCATGGGGGGACAGCCCCTATACGAGCAGTACTTC. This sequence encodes CASVMGGQPLYEQYF.

The CDR3: CASSPLARGVSYEQYF. Here the CDR3 DNA reads TGTGCCAGCAGCCCCCTCGCGCGGGGGGTCTCCTACGAGCAGTACTTC. The rearrangement joins TRBV11-2 to TRBJ2-7; 8 nucleotides agree with TRBD2. Germline loops: CDR1 SGHAT, CDR2 FQNNGV. The CDR3 is 16 residues long. V lost 5 bases, J lost 0 bases, and 9 bases stayed unmatched.

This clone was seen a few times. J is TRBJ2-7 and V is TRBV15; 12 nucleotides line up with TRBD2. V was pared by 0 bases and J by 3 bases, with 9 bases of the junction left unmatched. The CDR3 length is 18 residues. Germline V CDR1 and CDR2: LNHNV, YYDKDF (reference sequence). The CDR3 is CATSRDPSGRAVIYEQYF. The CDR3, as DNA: TGTGCCACCAGCAGAGACCCTAGCGGGAGGGCTGTGATCTACGAGCAGTACTTC.

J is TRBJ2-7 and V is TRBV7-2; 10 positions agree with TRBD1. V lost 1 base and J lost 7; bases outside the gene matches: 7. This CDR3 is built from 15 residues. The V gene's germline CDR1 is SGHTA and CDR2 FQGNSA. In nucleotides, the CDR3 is TGTGCCAGCAGCTTAGAAGGACAGGGGGTAGGAGAGCAGTACTTC. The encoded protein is CASSLEGQGVGEQYF.